These T cell receptor beta chains were read from a single sample in a study of sequential checkpoint blockade in melanoma. Profiling relied on immunoSEQ multiplex PCR, and the TCRdb table lists in-frame clones only, not all of them. The repertoire holds approximately 3,600 clones, with 45% to 75% as singletons. The specimen was CD8+ T cells sorted from blood (inferred from file names), collected from a patient given nivolumab and ipilimumab in sequence. These receptor sequences come from a human donor with melanoma. Both conserved end residues are part of each CDR3. Each record gives: D gene, clone size, V gene, J gene, CDR3 protein, CDR3 DNA. The D gene is left open where the match is weak. Clone size is shown for a subset of rows, as once, few, many or a class of expanded clone.

TRBD2,-,TRBV27,TRBJ2-1,CASKRGGGYNEQFF,TGTGCCAGCAAGCGTGGGGGGGGCTACAATGAGCAGTTCTTC
TRBD2,-,TRBV6-5,TRBJ2-5,CASSRTSGGAETQYF,TGTGCCAGCAGCCGGACTAGCGGGGGGGCGGAGACCCAGTACTTC
TRBD2,few,TRBV6-4,TRBJ2-3,CASSSTSGGTDTQYF,TGTGCCAGCAGCTCGACTAGCGGGGGGACAGATACGCAGTATTTT
TRBD1,-,TRBV4-2,TRBJ2-7,CASSLAGGAYEQYF,TGTGCCAGCAGCTTGGCAGGGGGCGCGTACGAGCAGTACTTC
-,-,TRBV7-6,TRBJ1-6,CASSLDTNYNSPLHF,TGTGCCAGCAGCTTAGACACCAACTATAATTCACCCCTCCACTTT
TRBD1,-,TRBV7-6,TRBJ2-1,CASSLAGTGGNNEQFF,TGTGCCAGCAGCTTAGCCGGGACAGGGGGCAACAATGAGCAGTTCTTC
TRBD1,-,TRBV4-2,TRBJ2-3,CASSQGTGGADTQYF,TGTGCCAGCAGCCAAGGGACAGGGGGCGCAGATACGCAGTATTTT
-,-,TRBV27,TRBJ2-7,CASSFQANIYEQYF,TGTGCCAGCAGTTTTCAAGCCAATATCTACGAGCAGTACTTC
TRBD1,-,TRBV27,TRBJ2-2,CASQTGESGELFF,TGTGCCAGCCAGACAGGGGAGAGCGGGGAGCTGTTTTTT
TRBD1,-,TRBV11-1,TRBJ1-2,CASSLAGGYPNYGYTF,TGTGCCAGCAGCTTGGCAGGGGGCTATCCTAACTATGGCTACACCTTC
TRBD2,-,TRBV18,TRBJ2-7,CASSLPGTSGGTRVYEQYF,TGTGCCAGCTCACTCCCCGGGACTAGCGGGGGTACGAGGGTCTACGAGCAGTACTTC
TRBD1,few,TRBV28,TRBJ2-2,CASSFGTGGFGTGELFF,TGTGCCAGCAGTTTCGGGACAGGGGGGTTTGGTACCGGGGAGCTGTTTTTT
TRBD1,few,TRBV25-1,TRBJ1-2,CASSSDRRGPSNYGYTF,TGTGCCAGCAGTTCGGACAGGAGGGGACCCTCGAACTATGGCTACACCTTC
-,medium-sized,TRBV13,TRBJ1-1,CASSLQMNTEAFF,TGTGCCAGCAGCTTACAAATGAACACTGAAGCTTTCTTT
-,-,TRBV6-5,TRBJ2-7,CASSLRGGFYEQYF,TGTGCCAGCAGTCTACGTGGCGGGTTCTACGAGCAGTACTTC
TRBD2,few,TRBV5-4,TRBJ2-3,CASLQLGLAGFTDTQYF,TGTGCCAGCCTCCAGCTAGGACTAGCGGGTTTCACAGATACGCAGTATTTT
-,-,TRBV19,TRBJ2-2,CASSIQANSNTGELFF,TGTGCCAGTAGTATTCAAGCAAACTCGAACACCGGGGAGCTGTTTTTT
-,-,TRBV7-9,TRBJ2-2,CASSLGSFTGELFF,TGTGCCAGCAGCTTAGGGAGCTTTACCGGGGAGCTGTTTTTT
-,-,TRBV7-2,TRBJ2-1,CASSLEGYRPGNEQFF,TGTGCCAGCAGCTTAGAAGGCTACAGGCCGGGTAATGAGCAGTTCTTC
-,-,TRBV7-9,TRBJ2-7,CASRPVLAHSYEQYF,TGTGCCAGCAGACCGGTGTTAGCGCACTCCTACGAGCAGTACTTC
TRBD2,-,TRBV9,TRBJ2-1,CASSVAGGSGSRNEQFF,TGTGCCAGCAGCGTCGCTGGGGGTAGCGGGAGTAGGAATGAGCAGTTCTTC
TRBD1,-,TRBV19,TRBJ1-4,CASKTGGSGSRNEKLFF,TGTGCCAGTAAGACAGGGGGCAGCGGTAGCCGTAATGAAAAACTGTTTTTT
TRBD2,-,TRBV6-4,TRBJ2-3,CASSDSSGGGDTQYF,TGTGCCAGCAGTGACTCAAGCGGGGGGGGAGATACGCAGTATTTT
-,-,TRBV6-1,TRBJ1-4,CASSYTEEGGEKLFF,TGTGCCAGCAGCTATACCGAGGAGGGTGGAGAAAAACTGTTTTTT
-,-,TRBV6-4,TRBJ1-5,CASSDRAGMGNQPQHF,TGTGCCAGCAGTGACAGAGCCGGGATGGGCAATCAGCCCCAGCATTTT
TRBD1,-,TRBV30,TRBJ2-5,CAWSPNLRQGTETQYF,TGTGCCTGGAGCCCGAACCTTCGACAGGGGACAGAGACCCAGTACTTC
-,-,TRBV30,TRBJ2-6,CAWIDGSSGANVLTF,TGTGCCTGGATTGACGGGAGCTCTGGGGCCAACGTCCTGACTTTC
-,-,TRBV30,TRBJ2-3,CAWSVGVEGVTDTQYF,TGTGCCTGGAGTGTTGGGGTGGAGGGAGTCACAGATACGCAGTATTTT
TRBD1,-,TRBV2,TRBJ2-7,CASSQDSWAGGYEQYF,TGTGCCAGCAGCCAAGATTCGTGGGCAGGGGGCTACGAGCAGTACTTC
-,few,TRBV27,TRBJ1-2,CASSPTMAGGYTF,TGTGCCAGCAGCCCTACGATGGCGGGTGGCTACACCTTC
TRBD1,once,TRBV4-1,TRBJ1-2,CASSQDETGWYGYTF,TGCGCCAGCAGCCAAGACGAGACAGGGTGGTATGGCTACACCTTC
-,-,TRBV7-2,TRBJ2-2,CASSFFRGATGELFF,TGTGCCAGCAGCTTCTTTCGGGGGGCCACCGGGGAGCTGTTTTTT
TRBD2,few,TRBV6-5,TRBJ2-3,CASCPSGGDTDTQYF,TGTGCCAGCTGCCCTAGCGGGGGAGACACAGATACGCAGTATTTT
TRBD1,medium-sized,TRBV10-3,TRBJ2-7,CAISESRGLSYEQYF,TGTGCCATCAGTGAGTCAAGGGGGCTCTCCTACGAGCAGTACTTC
-,few,TRBV4-1,TRBJ1-5,CASSPDTSNQPQHF,TGCGCCAGCAGCCCCGACACCAGCAATCAGCCCCAGCATTTT
-,-,TRBV5-8,TRBJ1-2,CASSGPGNYGYTF,TGTGCCAGCAGCGGTCCGGGGAACTATGGCTACACCTTC
TRBD2,-,TRBV9,TRBJ2-7,CASSEGLAGDEQYF,TGTGCCAGCAGCGAGGGACTAGCGGGAGACGAGCAGTACTTC
-,-,TRBV5-1,TRBJ1-1,CASSSYGGGGTEAFF,TGCGCCAGCAGCTCCTACGGCGGGGGGGGGACTGAAGCTTTCTTT
-,-,TRBV9,TRBJ1-1,CASRVEGGTEAFF,TGTGCCAGCAGGGTCGAGGGGGGGACTGAAGCTTTCTTT
TRBD1,-,TRBV6-9,TRBJ1-4,CASSYEGAVENEKLFF,TGTGCCAGCAGTTACGAGGGGGCAGTAGAAAATGAAAAACTGTTTTTT
-,once,TRBV9,TRBJ1-1,CASSPPFTEAFF,TGTGCCAGCAGCCCCCCCTTCACTGAAGCTTTCTTT
TRBD2,-,TRBV27,TRBJ2-3,CASSLTSGSDTQYF,TGTGCCAGCAGTTTAACCAGCGGGAGTGATACGCAGTATTTT
TRBD1,-,TRBV11-3,TRBJ2-7,CASSQDSWAGGYEQYF,TGTGCCAGCAGCCAAGATTCGTGGGCAGGGGGCTACGAGCAGTACTTC
TRBD1,-,TRBV6-1,TRBJ1-6,CASGQDFSYNSPLHF,TGTGCCAGCGGACAGGATTTCTCCTATAATTCACCCCTCCACTTT
-,-,TRBV9,TRBJ2-7,CASSVVGGTSEQYF,TGTGCCAGCAGCGTAGTGGGGGGGACAAGTGAGCAGTACTTC
TRBD2,-,TRBV27,TRBJ2-2,CASSLSWVGLAGGTGELFF,TGTGCCAGCAGTTTGTCCTGGGTAGGACTAGCGGGAGGCACCGGGGAGCTGTTTTTT
TRBD2,few,TRBV15,TRBJ2-7,CATSRERGGSSYEQYF,TGTGCCACCAGCAGAGAGCGGGGGGGCTCCTCCTACGAGCAGTACTTC
TRBD2,few,TRBV9,TRBJ2-1,CASSAGTSASNEQFF,TGTGCCAGCAGCGCCGGGACTAGCGCGTCCAATGAGCAGTTCTTC